Presented here are 10 T cell receptor beta chains from one specimen sequenced in a study of OX40 agonist ivuxolimab in advanced cancers. Data came from immunoSEQ multiplex PCR; TCRdb stores just in-frame clones and leaves some out. The sample comprises about 64,000 clones, roughly 86% of which are singletons, and about 9.4% rests with the top ten. Sample: CD4+ or CD8+ T cells sorted from blood, taken in a trial of the OX40 agonist ivuxolimab. These receptors all come from an adult with an advanced solid tumor such as melanoma, head and neck, liver or kidney cancer.

The chain employs TRBV25-1 and TRBJ2-7, with TRBD2 matching over 7 bases. Germline V gene data show CDR1 as MGHDK and CDR2 as SYGVNS. The ends lost 4 bases at V and 3 bases at J; junction bases unmatched: 6. This CDR3 has 14 amino acids. The CDR3 bases are TGTGCCAGCAGTGCTAGTGGCGGGAGCTACGAGCAGTACTTC. Translating it yields CASSASGGSYEQYF.

The rearrangement links TRBV4-3 to TRBJ2-5; 9 bases map to TRBD1. With the DNA end fitting TRBJ2-7 better, the J assignment may be wrong. The germline CDR1 and CDR2 sequences are LGHNA and YSLEER. This CDR3 is 16 amino acids long. Here the CDR3 reads CASSQSGTGPFYEQYF. In DNA, the CDR3 is TGCGCCAGCAGCCAATCCGGGACAGGGCCCTTCTACGAGCAGTACTTC.

The chain uses TRBV7-9 and TRBJ1-3; no firm D call. The length of the CDR3 is 15 residues. V was clipped by 2 bases and J by 0 bases, with 8 bases between them. The germline V gene has CDR1 SEHNR and CDR2 FQNEAQ (reference sequence). The CDR3 loop is CASSLRDISGNTIYF. CDR3 in DNA: TGTGCCAGCAGCTTACGAGACATCTCTGGAAACACCATATATTTT.

The chain employs TRBV28 and TRBJ1-6, with D unresolved. CDR1 is MDHEN, CDR2 SYDVKM, per germline. Trimming cost V 5 bases and J 7 bases, with 6 bases left between them. This CDR3 spans 12 amino acids. CDR3 bases: TGTGCCAGCAGTCCCGGGAATTCACCCCTCCACTTT. It codes for CASSPGNSPLHF.

V and J are TRBV7-3 and TRBJ2-3; possibly TRBD1 or TRBD2 for D (5 bases each). The CDR3 consists of 14 residues. Trimming took 3 bases from V and 0 from J, leaving 7 bases between them. Germline lookup yields CDR1 SGHTA and CDR2 FQGTGA. The CDR3 bases are TGTGCCAGCAGCTTCCGGGACAGCACAGATACGCAGTATTTT. It translates to CASSFRDSTDTQYF.

This chain uses TRBV6-5 with TRBJ2-1; D not certain. Trimming cost V 2 bases and J 7 bases, with 3 bases left between them. The CDR3 totals 11 residues. The germline gives CDR1 MNHEY, CDR2 SVGAGI. CDR3 coding DNA: TGTGCCAGCAGTTACGGGAATGAGCAGTTCTTC. It translates to CASSYGNEQFF.

This sequence joins TRBV10-1 and TRBJ2-2, with D perhaps TRBD2 (6 bases). V was clipped by 2 bases and J by 7 bases, with 11 bases between them. The CDR3 runs 14 residues. Germline loops: CDR1 WNHNN, CDR2 SYGVQD (reference sequence). CDR3 nucleotide sequence: TGCGCCAGCAGTGAGCCGCAAGCGGGCGGGGAGCTGTTTTTT. Residues: CASSEPQAGGELFF.

V is TRBV19 and J is TRBJ1-1; unclear D gene. Germline CDR1 LNHDA, CDR2 SQIVND (reference sequence). This CDR3 is 12 amino acids long. V lost 7 bases and J lost 1, with 7 bases in between. CDR3 in DNA: TGTGCCAGTATGGTGTGGAACACTGAAGCTTTCTTT. This codes for CASMVWNTEAFF.

The chain has TRBV16 and TRBJ2-2; D uncertain. V shed 0 bases and J shed 5 bases, with 13 bases lying between them. Germline-derived CDR1 and CDR2 are KGHSY and FQNENV. This CDR3 contains 16 residues. The CDR3 region has the DNA TGTGCCAGCAGCCAATCGTCGGGTCTAATGACCGGGGAGCTGTTTTTT. It encodes CASSQSSGLMTGELFF. Full variable domain (remainder filled in from reference TRBV16 and TRBJ2-2): GEEVAQTPKHLVRGEGQKAKLYCAPIKGHSYVFWYQQVLKNEFKFLISFQNENVFDETGMPKERFSAKCLPNSPCSLEIQATKLEDSAVYFCASSQSSGLMTGELFFGEGSRLTVL.

The rearrangement joins TRBV10-3 to TRBJ2-3; 7 nucleotides agree with TRBD2. CDR1 is ENHRY and CDR2 is SYGVKD in the germline V gene. The CDR3 extends over 15 amino acids. The J segment lost 3 bases and the V segment lost 6 bases, leaving 9 bases of the junction unmatched. The CDR3 nucleotides read TGTGCCATCAGGCCGGGACTACCAGAAACAGATACGCAGTATTTT. Residues: CAIRPGLPETDTQYF.